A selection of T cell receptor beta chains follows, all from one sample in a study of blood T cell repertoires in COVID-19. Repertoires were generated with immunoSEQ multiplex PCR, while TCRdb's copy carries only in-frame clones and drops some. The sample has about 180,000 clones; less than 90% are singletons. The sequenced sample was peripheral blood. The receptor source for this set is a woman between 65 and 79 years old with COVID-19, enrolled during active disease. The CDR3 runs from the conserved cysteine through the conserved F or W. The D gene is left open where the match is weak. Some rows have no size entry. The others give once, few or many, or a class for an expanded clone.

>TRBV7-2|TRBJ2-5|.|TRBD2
TGTGCCAGCAGCTTAGTAATAGGACTAGGGGAAGAGACCCAGTACTTC
CASSLVIGLGEETQYF
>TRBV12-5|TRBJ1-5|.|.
TGTGCTAGTGCCGTGGACAGATACGGCAATCAGCCCCAGCATTTT
CASAVDRYGNQPQHF
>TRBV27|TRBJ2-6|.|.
TGTGCCAGCAGTGTTGAGCGGGTGGGTCAGGGGGCCAACGTCCTGACTTTC
CASSVERVGQGANVLTF
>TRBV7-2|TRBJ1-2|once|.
TGTGCCAGCAGCTTAATTAACTCAGGGGACTATGGCTACACCTTC
CASSLINSGDYGYTF
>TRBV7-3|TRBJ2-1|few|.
TGTGCCAGCAGCTTATCCCAGAATGAGCAGTTCTTC
CASSLSQNEQFF
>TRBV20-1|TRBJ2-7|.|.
TGCAGTGCTGGTGAAGGGGGTTTCTCCTACGAGCAGTACTTC
CSAGEGGFSYEQYF
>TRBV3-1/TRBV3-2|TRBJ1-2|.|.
TGTGCCAGCAGCCCTCATGGGGGGGAGACCTTTGGCTACACCTTC
CASSPHGGETFGYTF
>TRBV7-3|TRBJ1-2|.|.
TGTGCCAGCAGCTTAATGGAAGCGGGAGTCGGAGACTATGGCTACACCTTC
CASSLMEAGVGDYGYTF
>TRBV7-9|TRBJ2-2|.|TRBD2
TGTGCCACCAGGGAGGGAGGGCCTAACACCGGGGAGCTGTTTTTT
CATREGGPNTGELFF
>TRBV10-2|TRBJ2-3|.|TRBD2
TGCGCCATTTCTAGCGGGAGAACAGATACGCAGTATTTT
CAISSGRTDTQYF
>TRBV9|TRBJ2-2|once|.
TGTGCCAGCAGCTTCAGAGCTGAGACTATGGGGGGGGAGCTGTTTTTT
CASSFRAETMGGELFF
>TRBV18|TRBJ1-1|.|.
TGTGCCAGCTCACCAGCCCATACGGGAGACACTGAAGCTTTCTTT
CASSPAHTGDTEAFF
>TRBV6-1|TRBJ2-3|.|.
TGTGCCAGCAGTGAAAGGAGGGGCTTCACAGATACGCAGTATTTT
CASSERRGFTDTQYF
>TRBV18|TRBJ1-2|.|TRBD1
TGTGCCAGCTCACCCTATGACAGGGGCTTCTACACCTTC
CASSPYDRGFYTF
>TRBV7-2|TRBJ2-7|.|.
TGTGCCAGCAGCTTACAGGGTTTTCGCGAGCAGTACTTC
CASSLQGFREQYF
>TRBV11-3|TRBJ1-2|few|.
TGTGCCAGCAGCTTACAGAGACAGGTAACTCCTTGGGGTGGCTACACCTTC
CASSLQRQVTPWGGYTF